The clone carrying this T cell receptor (beta chain) was detected many times. The record originates from a study of T cells in Graves' hyperthyroidism and ophthalmopathy. Germline lookup yields CDR1 SGHDN and CDR2 FVKESK. V gave up 4 bases and J gave up 0 bases, with 14 bases separating them. There are 16 residues in the CDR3. Amplified TCR beta CDR3 regions derived from RNA transcripts. The TCR CDR3 was amplified in a first-round RT-PCR using the HTBI primer set. TCRdb redid the calling of the multiplex PCR reads with MiXCR, one entry per CDR3 protein. The sample includes some 350,000 distinct CDR3 sequences, roughly 13% seen only once; the top ten take 30% to 35%.

This chain uses TRBV14 with TRBJ2-3; D assignment may be TRBD1 or TRBD2 (6 bases each). The receptor comes from a woman aged 40 to 55 with Graves' ophthalmopathy. The source material was blood. CDR3 nucleotides: TGTGCCAGCAGCCCGTTGACAGGAGGGAGCACAGATACGCAGTATTTT. This translates into CASSPLTGGSTDTQYF.